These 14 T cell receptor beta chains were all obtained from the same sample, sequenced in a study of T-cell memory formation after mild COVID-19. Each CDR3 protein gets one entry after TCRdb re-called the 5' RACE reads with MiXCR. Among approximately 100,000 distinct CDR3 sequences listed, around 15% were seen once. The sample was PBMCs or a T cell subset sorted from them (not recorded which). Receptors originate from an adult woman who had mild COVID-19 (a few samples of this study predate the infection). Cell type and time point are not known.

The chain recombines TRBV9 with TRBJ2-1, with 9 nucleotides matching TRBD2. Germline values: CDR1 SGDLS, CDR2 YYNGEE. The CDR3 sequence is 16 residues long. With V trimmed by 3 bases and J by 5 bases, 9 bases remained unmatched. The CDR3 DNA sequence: TGTGCCAGCAGCGGGGTTAGCGGGAGTTCTCACAATGAGCAGTTCTTC. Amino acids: CASSGVSGSSHNEQFF.

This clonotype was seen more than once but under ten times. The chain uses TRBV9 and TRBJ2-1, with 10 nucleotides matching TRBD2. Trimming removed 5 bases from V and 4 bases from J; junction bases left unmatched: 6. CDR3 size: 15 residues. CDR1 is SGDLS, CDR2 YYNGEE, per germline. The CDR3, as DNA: TGTGCCAGCAGGGAGACTAGCGGGCCTTACAATGAGCAGTTCTTC. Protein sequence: CASRETSGPYNEQFF. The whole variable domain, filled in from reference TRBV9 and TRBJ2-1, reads DSGVTQTPKHLITATGQRVTLRCSPRSGDLSVYWYQQSLDQGLQFLIQYYNGEERAKGNILERFSAQQFPDLHSELNLSSLELGDSALYFCASRETSGPYNEQFFGPGTRLTVL.

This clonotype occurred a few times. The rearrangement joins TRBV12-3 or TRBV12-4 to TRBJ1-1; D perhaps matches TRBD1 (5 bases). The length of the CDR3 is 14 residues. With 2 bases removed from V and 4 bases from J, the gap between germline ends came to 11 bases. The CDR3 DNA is TGTGCCAGCAGTTTACTGGGAGGGGCCACTGAAGCTTTCTTT. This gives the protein CASSLLGGATEAFF.

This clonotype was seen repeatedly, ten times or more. The CDR3 is CASSQDGPQDTEAFF. The CDR3, as DNA: TGCGCCAGCAGCCAAGATGGCCCTCAGGACACTGAAGCTTTCTTT. This chain joins TRBV4-1 and TRBJ1-1; D remains ambiguous. Germline values: CDR1 MGHRA, CDR2 YSYEKL. V was shortened by 0 bases and J by 3 bases, with 11 bases between the two germline ends. The CDR3 is 15 amino acids.

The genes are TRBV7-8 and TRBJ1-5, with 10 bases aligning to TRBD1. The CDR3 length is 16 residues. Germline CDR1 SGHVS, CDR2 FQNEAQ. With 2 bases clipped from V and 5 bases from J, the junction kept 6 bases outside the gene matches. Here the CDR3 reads CASSLWGQGKHQPQHF. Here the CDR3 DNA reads TGTGCCAGCAGCTTATGGGGACAGGGGAAACATCAGCCCCAGCATTTT.

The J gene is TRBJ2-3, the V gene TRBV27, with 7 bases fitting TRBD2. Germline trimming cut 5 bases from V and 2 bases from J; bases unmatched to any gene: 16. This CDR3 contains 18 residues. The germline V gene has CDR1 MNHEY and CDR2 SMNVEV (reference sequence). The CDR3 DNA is TGTGCCAGCAGTCCCCTCGAGGGAGCGGGGTGGGACACAGATACGCAGTATTTT. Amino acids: CASSPLEGAGWDTDTQYF.

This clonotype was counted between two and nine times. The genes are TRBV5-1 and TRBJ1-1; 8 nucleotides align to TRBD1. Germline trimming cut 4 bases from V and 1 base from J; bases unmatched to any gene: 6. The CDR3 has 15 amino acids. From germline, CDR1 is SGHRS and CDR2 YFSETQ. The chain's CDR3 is CASSMRQGPNTEAFF. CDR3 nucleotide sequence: TGCGCCAGCAGCATGAGACAGGGGCCGAACACTGAAGCTTTCTTT.

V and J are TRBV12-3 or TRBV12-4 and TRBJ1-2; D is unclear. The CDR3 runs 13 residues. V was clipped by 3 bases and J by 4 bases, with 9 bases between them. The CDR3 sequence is CASSLETVYGYTF. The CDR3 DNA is TGTGCCAGCAGTTTGGAAACAGTCTATGGCTACACCTTC.

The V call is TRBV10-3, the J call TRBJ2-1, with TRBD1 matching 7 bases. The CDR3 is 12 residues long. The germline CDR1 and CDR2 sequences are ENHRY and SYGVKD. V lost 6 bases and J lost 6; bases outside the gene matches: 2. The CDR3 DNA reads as TGTGCCATCAGCGGGACAGCCAATGAGCAGTTCTTC. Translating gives CAISGTANEQFF.

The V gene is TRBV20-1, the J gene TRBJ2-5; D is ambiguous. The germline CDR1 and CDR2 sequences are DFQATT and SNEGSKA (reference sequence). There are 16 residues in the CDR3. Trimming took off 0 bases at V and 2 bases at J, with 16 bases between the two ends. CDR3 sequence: CSARDQRLGPQETQYF. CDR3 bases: TGCAGTGCTAGAGATCAACGACTGGGCCCTCAAGAGACCCAGTACTTC.

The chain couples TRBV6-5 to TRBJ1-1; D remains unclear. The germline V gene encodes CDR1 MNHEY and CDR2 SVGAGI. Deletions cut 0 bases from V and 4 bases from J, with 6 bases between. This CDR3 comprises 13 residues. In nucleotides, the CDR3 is TGTGCCAGCAGTTACTCGGCGTTCACTGAAGCTTTCTTT. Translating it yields CASSYSAFTEAFF.

The CDR3 protein is CSARATGELSPLHF. CDR3 nucleotides: TGCAGTGCTAGAGCCACAGGGGAGTTGTCACCCCTCCACTTT. The V call is TRBV20-1, the J call TRBJ1-6; 7 nucleotides line up with TRBD1. Germline V gene data show CDR1 as DFQATT and CDR2 as SNEGSKA (reference sequence). J lost 10 bases, V lost 1 base, and 7 bases had no gene match. The CDR3 runs 14 residues.

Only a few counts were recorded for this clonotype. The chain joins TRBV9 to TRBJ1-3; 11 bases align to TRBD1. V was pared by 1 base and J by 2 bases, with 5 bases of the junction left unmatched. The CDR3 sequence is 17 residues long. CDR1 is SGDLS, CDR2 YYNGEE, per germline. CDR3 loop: CASSVRTGQGAGNTIYF. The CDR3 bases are TGTGCCAGCAGCGTACGAACGGGACAGGGGGCTGGAAACACCATATATTTT.

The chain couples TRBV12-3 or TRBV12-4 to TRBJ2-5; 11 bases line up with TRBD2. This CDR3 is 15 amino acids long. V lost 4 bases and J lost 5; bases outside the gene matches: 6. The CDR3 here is CASSSVGLAEETQYF. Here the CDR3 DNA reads TGTGCCAGCAGTTCTGTGGGACTAGCGGAGGAGACCCAGTACTTC.